This T cell receptor (beta chain) comes out of a study of naive and memory T cell subsets. An equimolar mix of two oligonucleotides served as the beta constant-region primer for TRBC1 and TRBC2. Four rounds of PCR amplified the ligated cDNA using nested alpha and beta constant-region primers plus SP2. A single record per CDR3 protein comes from TCRdb applying MiXCR to the UMI-ligation and nested PCR reads. The repertoire has roughly 130,000 distinct CDR3 sequences, 36% of them found once; the top ten carry 0.9%. The V gene lost 2 bases and the J gene lost 5 bases, with 13 bases spanning the gap. There are 15 residues in the CDR3.

Sequenced: central memory CD4+ T cells from blood. This receptor was taken from a human donor in good health. This rearrangement joins TRBV12-3 or TRBV12-4 to TRBJ2-4; maybe TRBD1 (5 bases). The CDR3 DNA sequence: TGTGCCAGCAGTTTAAGGGGCCAGAGAGAAAACATTCAGTACTTC. It yields the protein CASSLRGQRENIQYF.